The rows below give T cell receptor beta chains drawn from one sample of a study of breast tumors, draining lymph nodes, adjacent tissues. One entry per CDR3 protein, called by TCRdb with MiXCR from the multiplex PCR reads. Of approximately 63,000 distinct CDR3 sequences listed, roughly 59% are singletons. Sequencing used breast tumor tissue. Receptors originate from a female donor with breast cancer. Some clones in this sample may be carry-over from other donors' samples. The CDR3 runs from the conserved cysteine through the conserved F or W. D genes are given only for firm matches. Where a row states a size, it is once, few, many or the class of an expanded clone; other rows omit it.

j_call: TRBJ2-3; v_call: TRBV5-1; d_call: TRBD1; cdr3_length: 16; clone_size: many; cdr3_aa: CASSFGGGQGTDTQYF; cdr3_nt: TGCGCCAGCAGCTTTGGAGGGGGACAGGGGACAGATACGCAGTATTTT
j_call: TRBJ2-3; v_call: TRBV5-4; d_call: -; cdr3_length: 16; clone_size: -; cdr3_aa: CASSTGATKSTDTQYF; cdr3_nt: TGTGCCAGCAGCACCGGGGCTACGAAAAGCACAGATACGCAGTATTTT
j_call: TRBJ1-2; v_call: TRBV19; d_call: TRBD1; cdr3_length: 18; clone_size: many; cdr3_aa: CASSTLPGQGHSNYGYTF; cdr3_nt: TGTGCCAGTAGCACGCTCCCGGGACAGGGTCACTCTAACTATGGCTACACCTTC
j_call: TRBJ1-4; v_call: TRBV30; d_call: -; cdr3_length: 13; clone_size: many; cdr3_aa: CAWSVVRREKLFF; cdr3_nt: TGTGCCTGGAGTGTAGTACGTCGGGAAAAACTGTTTTTT
j_call: TRBJ2-6; v_call: TRBV27; d_call: -; cdr3_length: 15; clone_size: -; cdr3_aa: CASSGGLSGANVLTF; cdr3_nt: TGTGCCAGCTCCGGGGGCCTTTCTGGGGCCAACGTCCTGACTTTC
j_call: TRBJ2-6; v_call: TRBV29-1; d_call: -; cdr3_length: 13; clone_size: -; cdr3_aa: CSAGVSGANVLTF; cdr3_nt: TGCAGCGCAGGGGTTTCTGGGGCCAACGTCCTGACTTTC
j_call: TRBJ1-5; v_call: TRBV6-5; d_call: TRBD1; cdr3_length: 16; clone_size: -; cdr3_aa: CASSSWDRGSGQPQHF; cdr3_nt: TGTGCCAGCAGCTCCTGGGACAGGGGGTCTGGTCAGCCCCAGCATTTT
j_call: TRBJ2-2; v_call: TRBV7-9; d_call: TRBD1; cdr3_length: 18; clone_size: many; cdr3_aa: CASSPNQRTGHIIGELFF; cdr3_nt: TGTGCCAGCAGCCCTAATCAAAGGACAGGGCACATCATCGGGGAGCTGTTTTTT
j_call: TRBJ2-2; v_call: TRBV9; d_call: -; cdr3_length: 13; clone_size: -; cdr3_aa: CASSVVASGELFF; cdr3_nt: TGTGCCAGCAGCGTAGTGGCCAGCGGGGAGCTGTTTTTT
j_call: TRBJ1-6; v_call: TRBV12-3/TRBV12-4; d_call: TRBD1; cdr3_length: 16; clone_size: -; cdr3_aa: CASRTGTGGAGSPLHF; cdr3_nt: TGTGCCAGCAGGACCGGGACAGGGGGCGCCGGTTCACCCCTCCACTTT
j_call: TRBJ1-6; v_call: TRBV19; d_call: -; cdr3_length: 14; clone_size: few; cdr3_aa: CASSARALNSPLHF; cdr3_nt: TGTGCCAGTAGTGCCCGGGCGCTTAATTCACCCCTCCACTTT
j_call: TRBJ1-4; v_call: TRBV2; d_call: TRBD1; cdr3_length: 16; clone_size: -; cdr3_aa: CASSAYGQGAGEKLFF; cdr3_nt: TGTGCCAGCAGCGCTTACGGACAGGGGGCAGGGGAAAAACTGTTTTTT
j_call: TRBJ1-1; v_call: TRBV6-1; d_call: -; cdr3_length: 14; clone_size: -; cdr3_aa: CAIVRAGMNTEAFF; cdr3_nt: TGTGCCATCGTTAGGGCAGGCATGAACACTGAAGCTTTCTTT
j_call: TRBJ2-1; v_call: TRBV20-1; d_call: TRBD1; cdr3_length: 15; clone_size: -; cdr3_aa: CSLPGTGALYNEQFF; cdr3_nt: TGCAGCCTACCGGGCACAGGGGCCCTCTACAATGAGCAGTTCTTC
j_call: TRBJ1-2; v_call: TRBV7-9; d_call: TRBD1; cdr3_length: 16; clone_size: -; cdr3_aa: CASSLGGTGSNYGYTF; cdr3_nt: TGTGCCAGCAGCTTAGGCGGGACAGGGTCTAACTATGGCTACACCTTC
j_call: TRBJ2-1; v_call: TRBV6-2/TRBV6-3; d_call: TRBD2; cdr3_length: 16; clone_size: -; cdr3_aa: CASSSYSGRGHNEQFF; cdr3_nt: TGTGCCAGCAGTTCATATAGCGGGAGGGGCCACAATGAGCAGTTCTTC
j_call: TRBJ1-4; v_call: TRBV2; d_call: -; cdr3_length: 15; clone_size: few; cdr3_aa: CASIPGGATNEKLFF; cdr3_nt: TGTGCCAGCATCCCCGGGGGAGCAACTAATGAAAAACTGTTTTTT
j_call: TRBJ2-7; v_call: TRBV9; d_call: TRBD2; cdr3_length: 17; clone_size: -; cdr3_aa: CASKTLADSLLHYEQYF; cdr3_nt: TGTGCCAGCAAGACCCTAGCGGATTCATTACTCCACTACGAGCAGTACTTC
j_call: TRBJ1-6; v_call: TRBV9; d_call: -; cdr3_length: 24; clone_size: once; cdr3_aa: CASSVDPSPVGPEQFFGTASPLHF; cdr3_nt: -
j_call: TRBJ2-7; v_call: TRBV2; d_call: TRBD1; cdr3_length: 13; clone_size: -; cdr3_aa: CASSERDRGEQYF; cdr3_nt: TGTGCCAGCAGTGAAAGGGACAGGGGTGAGCAGTACTTC
j_call: TRBJ2-2; v_call: TRBV5-1; d_call: -; cdr3_length: 17; clone_size: -; cdr3_aa: CASSLLNGTAEHRGAVF; cdr3_nt: TGCGCCAGCAGCTTGTTAAACGGGACGGCCGAACACCGGGGAGCTGTTTTT
j_call: TRBJ1-6; v_call: TRBV6-5; d_call: -; cdr3_length: 14; clone_size: many; cdr3_aa: CASRQKGHFSPLHF; cdr3_nt: TGTGCCAGCAGACAAAAAGGACATTTTTCACCCCTCCACTTT
j_call: TRBJ1-2; v_call: TRBV15; d_call: TRBD1; cdr3_length: 16; clone_size: once; cdr3_aa: CATSREGTGSSYGYTF; cdr3_nt: TGTGCCACCAGCAGGGAGGGGACAGGGTCGTCTTATGGCTACACCTTC
j_call: TRBJ2-1; v_call: TRBV29-1; d_call: TRBD2; cdr3_length: 17; clone_size: -; cdr3_aa: CSALPYLLAGGYNEQFF; cdr3_nt: TGCAGCGCCCTACCTTATTTACTAGCGGGGGGGTACAATGAGCAGTTCTTC
j_call: TRBJ2-7; v_call: TRBV7-9; d_call: TRBD2; cdr3_length: 15; clone_size: -; cdr3_aa: CASRLTSGSSYEQYF; cdr3_nt: TGTGCCAGCAGGCTGACTAGCGGGAGCTCCTACGAGCAGTACTTC
j_call: TRBJ2-2; v_call: TRBV6-1; d_call: TRBD1; cdr3_length: 16; clone_size: many; cdr3_aa: CASSRDRIANTGELFF; cdr3_nt: TGTGCCAGCAGCAGGGACAGAATCGCGAACACCGGGGAGCTGTTTTTT
j_call: TRBJ2-5; v_call: TRBV2; d_call: TRBD1; cdr3_length: 13; clone_size: many; cdr3_aa: CASKTGDLETQYF; cdr3_nt: TGTGCCAGCAAGACAGGGGATTTAGAGACCCAGTACTTC
j_call: TRBJ2-3; v_call: TRBV20-1; d_call: -; cdr3_length: 13; clone_size: many; cdr3_aa: CSGSQGATDTQYF; cdr3_nt: TGCAGTGGGTCCCAGGGCGCGACAGATACGCAGTATTTT
j_call: TRBJ2-3; v_call: TRBV5-1; d_call: -; cdr3_length: 15; clone_size: once; cdr3_aa: CASRLTGQITDTQYF; cdr3_nt: TGCGCCAGCAGACTGACTGGGCAGATCACAGATACGCAGTATTTT
j_call: TRBJ1-2; v_call: TRBV6-2/TRBV6-3; d_call: -; cdr3_length: 17; clone_size: many; cdr3_aa: CASLGDLWQSRDYGYTF; cdr3_nt: TGTGCCAGCTTAGGAGATCTGTGGCAATCGAGGGACTATGGCTACACCTTC
j_call: TRBJ1-5; v_call: TRBV29-1; d_call: -; cdr3_length: 12; clone_size: -; cdr3_aa: CSAGEVGQPQHF; cdr3_nt: TGCAGCGCTGGGGAGGTAGGTCAGCCCCAGCATTTT
j_call: TRBJ2-3; v_call: TRBV12-3/TRBV12-4; d_call: TRBD1; cdr3_length: 14; clone_size: -; cdr3_aa: CASSFAGQASTQYF; cdr3_nt: TGTGCCAGCAGTTTCGCGGGACAGGCCAGTACGCAGTATTTT
j_call: TRBJ2-5; v_call: TRBV18; d_call: -; cdr3_length: 17; clone_size: -; cdr3_aa: CASSPRGTSLDQETQYF; cdr3_nt: TGTGCCAGCTCACCAAGGGGCACTAGCTTGGACCAAGAGACCCAGTACTTC
j_call: TRBJ1-4; v_call: TRBV6-6; d_call: -; cdr3_length: 14; clone_size: -; cdr3_aa: CASTLRGSGGKLFF; cdr3_nt: TGTGCCAGCACCTTAAGGGGGTCCGGTGGAAAATTGTTTTTT
j_call: TRBJ1-3; v_call: TRBV6-1; d_call: TRBD1; cdr3_length: 11; clone_size: -; cdr3_aa: CASSEGWTGFF; cdr3_nt: TGTGCCAGCAGTGAAGGCTGGACAGGGTTTTTT
j_call: TRBJ2-6; v_call: TRBV11-3; d_call: TRBD1; cdr3_length: 18; clone_size: many; cdr3_aa: CASSLGTGGASGANVLTF; cdr3_nt: TGTGCCAGCAGCTTAGGGACAGGGGGCGCTTCTGGGGCCAACGTCCTGACTTTC
j_call: TRBJ1-4; v_call: TRBV27; d_call: -; cdr3_length: 14; clone_size: -; cdr3_aa: CASSLMAPREKLFF; cdr3_nt: TGTGCCAGCAGTTTGATGGCGCCAAGGGAAAAACTGTTTTTT
j_call: TRBJ1-2; v_call: TRBV25-1; d_call: -; cdr3_length: 13; clone_size: many; cdr3_aa: CASSTTAGGGYTF; cdr3_nt: TGTGCCAGCAGTACGACAGCCGGAGGGGGCTACACCTTC
j_call: TRBJ1-1; v_call: TRBV2; d_call: -; cdr3_length: 13; clone_size: few; cdr3_aa: CASSADSYTEAFF; cdr3_nt: TGTGCCAGCAGCGCTGACAGTTACACTGAAGCTTTCTTT
j_call: TRBJ2-3; v_call: TRBV7-9; d_call: TRBD2; cdr3_length: 17; clone_size: -; cdr3_aa: CASSGLAGVDPTDPQYF; cdr3_nt: TGTGCCAGCAGCGGACTAGCGGGAGTGGACCCCACAGATCCGCAGTATTTT
j_call: TRBJ2-5; v_call: TRBV5-1; d_call: TRBD2; cdr3_length: 15; clone_size: many; cdr3_aa: CASRDGLAARETQYF; cdr3_nt: TGCGCCAGCAGGGACGGACTAGCGGCTAGGGAGACCCAGTACTTC
j_call: TRBJ1-5; v_call: TRBV10-3; d_call: -; cdr3_length: 14; clone_size: -; cdr3_aa: CAISPSTGHQPQHF; cdr3_nt: TGTGCCATCAGCCCTTCGACAGGCCATCAGCCCCAGCATTTT
j_call: TRBJ2-1; v_call: TRBV19; d_call: -; cdr3_length: 15; clone_size: -; cdr3_aa: CASRPQGVPYNEQFF; cdr3_nt: TGTGCCAGTCGTCCACAGGGAGTACCCTACAATGAGCAGTTCTTC
j_call: TRBJ1-2; v_call: TRBV7-9; d_call: -; cdr3_length: 13; clone_size: -; cdr3_aa: CASSLGGAYGYTF; cdr3_nt: TGTGCCAGCAGCTTGGGGGGGGCGTATGGCTACACCTTC
j_call: TRBJ1-2; v_call: TRBV7-2; d_call: -; cdr3_length: 15; clone_size: -; cdr3_aa: CASSFGTSRSYGYTF; cdr3_nt: TGTGCCAGCAGCTTTGGCACTTCAAGGAGCTATGGCTACACCTTC
j_call: TRBJ2-6; v_call: TRBV20-1; d_call: TRBD1; cdr3_length: 12; clone_size: -; cdr3_aa: CSANRQGLGEAF; cdr3_nt: TGCAGTGCTAACAGACAGGGGCTAGGTGAAGCTTTC
j_call: TRBJ1-4; v_call: TRBV15; d_call: TRBD1; cdr3_length: 16; clone_size: -; cdr3_aa: CATSRDRVATNEKLFF; cdr3_nt: TGTGCCACCAGCCGGGACAGGGTTGCAACTAATGAAAAACTGTTTTTT
j_call: TRBJ1-1; v_call: TRBV20-1; d_call: -; cdr3_length: 12; clone_size: -; cdr3_aa: CSARQPNTEAFF; cdr3_nt: TGCAGTGCTAGACAGCCGAACACTGAAGCTTTCTTT
j_call: TRBJ1-3; v_call: TRBV11-2; d_call: TRBD1; cdr3_length: 16; clone_size: few; cdr3_aa: CASSLVSTGAGNTIYF; cdr3_nt: TGTGCCAGCAGCTTAGTTTCGACAGGGGCTGGAAACACCATATATTTT
j_call: TRBJ1-4; v_call: TRBV5-4; d_call: -; cdr3_length: 13; clone_size: -; cdr3_aa: CASSLELDGKLFF; cdr3_nt: TGTGCCAGCAGCCTGGAATTAGATGGAAAACTGTTTTTT
j_call: TRBJ2-2; v_call: TRBV19; d_call: TRBD1; cdr3_length: 14; clone_size: many; cdr3_aa: CASRKQGAGGELFF; cdr3_nt: TGTGCCAGCCGAAAACAGGGGGCCGGCGGGGAGCTGTTTTTT
j_call: TRBJ2-7; v_call: TRBV30; d_call: TRBD1; cdr3_length: 14; clone_size: -; cdr3_aa: CAWSSGTGYNEQYF; cdr3_nt: TGTGCCTGGAGTTCCGGGACAGGGTACAACGAGCAGTACTTC
j_call: TRBJ2-1; v_call: TRBV9; d_call: TRBD2; cdr3_length: 15; clone_size: -; cdr3_aa: CASSVAGGGNNEPFF; cdr3_nt: TGTGCCAGCAGCGTAGCGGGAGGAGGCAACAATGAGCCGTTCTTC
j_call: TRBJ1-2; v_call: TRBV10-3; d_call: TRBD1; cdr3_length: 16; clone_size: -; cdr3_aa: CAISEGRTGADVGYTF; cdr3_nt: TGTGCCATCAGTGAAGGAAGGACAGGTGCCGATGTTGGCTACACCTTC